This T cell receptor (beta chain) stems from a study of blood T cells in healthy people across ages. Study as a whole: Template switching picked up about one barcoded beta molecule for each two T cells.

Primed by a sample-barcoded 5' primer and a J-beta primer mix, a second PCR proceeded for about 7 to 11 cycles. Each cDNA was tagged by a template-switch adaptor containing 12 random nucleotides. Samples each returned at least 2.5 million CDR3-containing paired-end reads. Using its own MiXCR run on the 5' RACE reads, TCRdb lists one record per CDR3 protein. Of about 670,000 distinct CDR3 sequences listed, approximately 40% were seen once; the top ten hold around 30%. Study results and limitations: A strong correlation was seen between TCR beta diversity and naive T cell percentage.

CDR3 length equals 16 residues. The germline V and J ends were trimmed by 1 base and 1 base, with 12 bases remaining between them. Germline V gene lookup returns CDR1 MNHEY and CDR2 SMNVEV (reference sequence). Notes on this clonotype: The antigen remains undetermined.

The specimen sequenced was blood. V and J are TRBV27 and TRBJ2-3; perhaps TRBD1 as D (5 bases). This TCR came from an older man in good health. This chain's CDR3 is CASSLYRGEGTDTQYF. For the CDR3, the DNA is TGTGCCAGCAGTTTATATAGGGGTGAGGGCACAGATACGCAGTATTTT.